This is a list of T cell receptor beta chains from one sample in a study of CD8+ T cells in alopecia areata. Some clones are missing from TCRdb's copy, which holds only in-frame ones; the method was immunoSEQ multiplex PCR. The data hold 90,000 to 100,000 clones, with 61% observed a single time. The starting material was CD8+ T cells sorted from blood, obtained at week 4, from a patient treated with tofacitinib. These receptors originate from a human donor with alopecia areata. The CDR3 runs from the conserved cysteine through the conserved F or W. Each record gives: J gene, clone size, V gene, D gene, CDR3 DNA, CDR3 protein. The D gene is left open where the match is weak. Size is stated for part of the rows, as once, few or many counts, or as a class when the clone is expanded.

TRBJ2-2	many	TRBV19	-	TGTGCCAGTAGTCTGGATAGGTGGGTCACCGGGGAGCTGTTTTTT	CASSLDRWVTGELFF
TRBJ2-1	-	TRBV19	-	TGTGCCAGTGCTAGGGTTGGGAGTGCCTACAATGAGCAGTTCTTC	CASARVGSAYNEQFF
TRBJ1-3	few	TRBV30	-	TGTGCCTGGAGTCCCCCCTCCGTCGTCTACTCTGGAAACACCATATATTTT	CAWSPPSVVYSGNTIYF
TRBJ2-1	-	TRBV7-2	TRBD2	TGTGCCAGCAGTACCTTAGCGGGATTCAATGAGCAGTTCTTC	CASSTLAGFNEQFF
TRBJ2-2	-	TRBV13	-	TGTGCCAGCAGCTTATGGGGACCCGGGGAGCTGTTTTTT	CASSLWGPGELFF
TRBJ2-1	-	TRBV28	-	TGTGCCAGCAGTCGGGACTCTAGCTCCTACAATGAGCAGTTCTTC	CASSRDSSSYNEQFF
TRBJ2-1	-	TRBV27	TRBD2	TGTGCCAGCAGTTCCCGGGGACTAGCGGGAGTCAATGAGCAGTTCTTC	CASSSRGLAGVNEQFF
TRBJ1-2	-	TRBV30	-	TGTGCCTGGAGTGGACAGGTCAGCTGGTTCCCCTATGGCTACACCTTC	CAWSGQVSWFPYGYTF
TRBJ1-1	-	TRBV4-2	-	TGTGCCAGCAGCCACGGACGGCAGAACACTGAAGCTTTCTTT	CASSHGRQNTEAFF
TRBJ2-2	few	TRBV25-1	TRBD1	TGTGCCAGCAGTGACCAGGGGGCCGGGGAGCTGTTTTTT	CASSDQGAGELFF
TRBJ2-3	-	TRBV29-1	-	TGCAGCGTTCCTTATATGGGGGCATCATACGGCACAGATACGCAGTATTTT	CSVPYMGASYGTDTQYF
TRBJ1-2	-	TRBV15	-	TGTGCCACCAGCAGAGATCGAGACTATGGCTACACCTTC	CATSRDRDYGYTF
TRBJ2-7	-	TRBV28	-	TGTGCCAGCAGTTTATATAGGGGGGGAAACAACGAGCAGTACTTC	CASSLYRGGNNEQYF
TRBJ2-1	few	TRBV30	-	TGTGCCTCCGCCTCGGGTAGGGGGTACAATGAGCAGTTCTTC	CASASGRGYNEQFF
TRBJ2-2	-	TRBV7-8	-	TGTGCCAGCAGCTTAGCGGTCACCGGGGAGCTGTTTTTT	CASSLAVTGELFF
TRBJ2-7	-	TRBV29-1	TRBD2	TGCAGCGTTTTGCAGGGAGGGGAGCAGTACTTC	CSVLQGGEQYF
TRBJ2-1	-	TRBV27	-	TGTGCCAGCAGTCACACTAGCAGCCCTTTGTATGAGCAGTTCTTC	CASSHTSSPLYEQFF
TRBJ1-1	-	TRBV6-5	TRBD1	TGTGCCAGCAGTATAGAGGGACAGGCGAACACTGAAGCTTTCTTT	CASSIEGQANTEAFF
TRBJ2-5	-	TRBV7-2	-	TGTGCCAGCAGCATAAACTTGGACACGGCTCAAGAGACCCAGTACTTC	CASSINLDTAQETQYF